These T cell receptor beta chains were read from a single sample in a study of human T cells and chemical hapten exposure. TCRdb re-analysed the RACE reads in MiXCR, keeping a single row per CDR3 protein. Among nearly 85,000 distinct CDR3 sequences listed, around 10% were seen once. This material consisted of whole blood, taken in connection with sensitization to the hapten diphenylcyclopropenone (DPC). These receptors all stem from a man between 18 and 35 years old with alopecia areata. Some clones in this sample may be carry-over from other donors' samples. CDR3s include the opening cysteine and the closing phenylalanine or tryptophan. The D gene is left open where the match is weak. A clone size is listed for some rows: how often the clone was seen (once, few, many), or a class if it is expanded.

many	TRBJ1-1	TRBD1	TRBV11-2	TGTGCCAGCAGCGCAAACCCGGGACAGCGGGATTTTGAAGCTTTCTTT	CASSANPGQRDFEAFF
many	TRBJ1-6	TRBD1	TRBV4-3	TGCGCCAGCAGCCCCCGGACAGGGGGCCCCCTACCCCTCCACTTT	CASSPRTGGPLPLHF
few	TRBJ1-1	NA	TRBV29-1	TGCAGCGTTGAAATCGCAGCTGAAGCTTTCTTT	CSVEIAAEAFF
NA	TRBJ1-6	NA	TRBV4-3	TGCGCCAGCAGCCAAGGGCCACGCAATAATTCACCCCTCCACTTT	CASSQGPRNNSPLHF
NA	TRBJ2-1	TRBD2	TRBV7-9	TGTGCCAGCAGCTTCGGGAGGGGTGACTACAATGAGCAGTTCTTC	CASSFGRGDYNEQFF
few	TRBJ2-3	NA	TRBV27	TGTGCCAGCAGTCATGCAGGGGCAGGGAGGGATACGCAGTATTTT	CASSHAGAGRDTQYF
NA	TRBJ2-4	TRBD1	TRBV5-1	TGCGCCAGCAGCCAAGGGGACAGGGGCAAAAACATTCAGTACTTC	CASSQGDRGKNIQYF
many	TRBJ2-3	NA	TRBV18	TGTGCCAGCAGCCCTCTTCGCACAGATACGCAGTATTTT	CASSPLRTDTQYF
many	TRBJ1-6	TRBD1	TRBV4-2	TGTGCCAGCAGCCAAGATCCAGCAGGGGGCCCGGTATCACCCCTCCACTTT	CASSQDPAGGPVSPLHF
many	TRBJ2-6	TRBD2	TRBV20-1	TGCAGTGCTAGTAGCGGGGGCCGCTCTGGGGCCAACGTCCTGACTTTC	CSASSGGRSGANVLTF